This T cell receptor (beta chain) was obtained from a study of beta chain features in type 1 diabetes. Study findings and constraints: Whether TCRB rearrangement is influenced by HLA type was left unresolved in this analysis.

Trimming removed 3 bases from V and 6 bases from J; junction bases left unmatched: 8. Germline loops: CDR1 SGHRS, CDR2 YFSETQ. The CDR3 totals 15 residues. There are a few counts of this clone. As yet, its antigen is unknown. Every participating donor gave one draw, a heparinised blood sample averaging around 100 mL. Every bit of the isolated RNA underwent reverse transcription, so sequencing read expressed TCRB transcripts. Roughly 3.6 million reads were obtained on average from naive, central memory and regulatory T cell samples. Profiling relied on immunoSEQ multiplex PCR, and the TCRdb table lists in-frame clones only, not all of them. This sample has hundreds of thousands of clones; roughly 16% occur once, and the top ten carry about 0.097%.

This clonotype was obtained from a man younger than 35 in good health. This chain uses TRBV5-1 with TRBJ2-2; 7 bases agree with TRBD1. The sequenced material came from naive CD4+ T cells from blood. The CDR3: CASSSGTDHAGELFF. The CDR3 region has the DNA TGCGCCAGCAGCTCCGGGACAGATCATGCCGGGGAGCTGTTTTTT.